These 21 T cell receptor beta chains were all obtained from the same sample, sequenced in a study of blood T cell repertoires in COVID-19. Data came from immunoSEQ multiplex PCR; TCRdb stores just in-frame clones and leaves some out. The sample includes some 80,000 clones, roughly 87% of them seen just once. The sequencing sample was made of peripheral blood. Receptor source: a woman between 45 and 65 years old with active or convalescent COVID-19.

The chain uses TRBV6-2 or TRBV6-3 and TRBJ2-1; TRBD1 is a possible D gene (6 bases). Per germline, CDR1 MNHEY and CDR2 SVGEGT. V lost 7 bases and J lost 3, with 16 bases in between. The CDR3 runs 15 residues. The chain's CDR3 is CASTPGQGLYNEQFF. Here the CDR3 DNA reads TGTGCCAGCACCCCGGGCCAGGGGCTCTACAATGAGCAGTTCTTC.

This clone has only one observation. This chain links TRBV18 with TRBJ1-2, with D maybe TRBD1 (5 bases). The CDR3 runs 14 residues. The V end was cut by 6 bases, the J end by 3 bases, with 14 bases between. The germline V gene encodes CDR1 KGHSH and CDR2 LQKENI. The CDR3 DNA reads TGTGCCAGCTCCCGGAGGGGACCGGACTATGGCTACACCTTC. Residues: CASSRRGPDYGYTF. The full variable domain, rest sourced from reference TRBV18 and TRBJ1-2, is NAGVMQNPRHLVRRRGQEARLRCSPMKGHSHVYWYRQLPEEGLKFMVYLQKENIIDESGMPKERFSAEFPKEGPSILRIQQVVRGDSAAYFCASSRRGPDYGYTFGSGTRLTVV.

This chain uses TRBV6-5 with TRBJ1-6; 9 bases are shared with TRBD1. CDR1 is MNHEY, CDR2 SVGAGI, per germline. Trimming removed 8 bases from V and 10 bases from J; junction bases left unmatched: 9. This CDR3 spans 14 amino acids. In DNA form, the CDR3 reads TGTGCCAGCCGACCGGACAGGGGTGGGTCACCCCTCCACTTT. This translates into CASRPDRGGSPLHF.

The gene calls are TRBV7-2 and TRBJ2-7; D is undetermined. The CDR3 has 15 residues. The V gene lost 1 base and the J gene lost 0 bases, with 10 bases spanning the gap. Per the germline V gene, CDR1 is SGHTA and CDR2 is FQGNSA. The CDR3 loop is CASSLDFSASYEQYF. CDR3 DNA: TGTGCCAGCAGCTTAGATTTTAGTGCCTCCTACGAGCAGTACTTC.

The rearrangement links TRBV2 to TRBJ2-2; maybe TRBD1 (7 bases). Germline assignment: CDR1 SNHLY and CDR2 FYNNEI. This CDR3 region has 16 residues. Trimming removed 11 bases from V and 0 bases from J, with 19 bases in between. The CDR3 is CAARSRGTANTGELFF. The CDR3 DNA reads as TGTGCCGCTCGCAGCCGGGGGACAGCGAACACCGGGGAGCTGTTTTTT.

This chain connects TRBV9 to TRBJ2-1, with TRBD2 identical over 13 bases. Trimming removed 3 bases from V and 12 bases from J; junction bases left unmatched: 3. Germline lookup yields CDR1 SGDLS and CDR2 YYNGEE. The length of the CDR3 is 13 residues. The chain's CDR3 is CASSGGLAGAQFF. The CDR3 DNA reads TGTGCCAGCAGCGGAGGACTAGCGGGGGCGCAGTTCTTC.

This chain uses TRBV14 with TRBJ1-1; 8 bases are shared with TRBD1. Germline trimming cut 2 bases from V and 2 bases from J; bases unmatched to any gene: 7. Germline V gives CDR1 SGHDN, CDR2 FVKESK. This CDR3 comprises 16 residues. The CDR3 region has the DNA TGTGCCAGCAGCCAACTGGGACAGGCGGACAACACTGAAGCTTTCTTT. Translated, it gives CASSQLGQADNTEAFF.

The chain couples TRBV12-5 to TRBJ2-3, with TRBD1 as a possible D gene (5 bases). There are 15 residues in the CDR3. Germline CDR1 reads LGHNT; CDR2 reads FRNRAP. V lost 2 bases to trimming and J lost 0 bases, with 9 bases between them. CDR3 coding DNA: TGTGCTAGTGGTTTGTTCGACAGTAGCACAGATACGCAGTATTTT. Translating gives CASGLFDSSTDTQYF.

The V and J genes are TRBV5-5 and TRBJ2-7; tentative D call: TRBD2 (6 bases). V dropped 2 bases and J dropped 2 bases, with 11 bases sitting between them. Germline CDR1 reads SGHKS; CDR2 reads YYEKEE (reference sequence). There are 14 residues in the CDR3. The DNA for the CDR3 is TGTGCCAGCAGCTTCGCGGAGGGGACCTACGAGCAGTACTTC. Protein sequence: CASSFAEGTYEQYF.

The genes are TRBV10-1 and TRBJ2-7, with 7 bases matching TRBD1. The CDR3 is 14 amino acids. With 6 bases clipped from V and 3 bases from J, the junction kept 8 bases outside the gene matches. Germline V gene sequence: CDR1 WNHNN, CDR2 SYGVQD (reference sequence). The DNA for the CDR3 is TGCGCCAGCAGGAGGGGACAGATTCACTACGAGCAGTACTTC. Translating it yields CASRRGQIHYEQYF.

The genes are TRBV27 and TRBJ2-1; 11 nucleotides agree with TRBD2. V shed 6 bases and J 10 bases; nucleotides not matched to a gene: 8. Germline-derived CDR1 and CDR2 are MNHEY and SMNVEV (reference sequence). This CDR3 has 14 amino acids. The CDR3 nucleotides are TGTGCCAGCAGCTACGGGGGACTAGCGGTCGAGCAGTTCTTC. This translates into CASSYGGLAVEQFF.

This chain uses TRBV24-1 with TRBJ2-1; 13 nucleotides line up with TRBD2. In germline, CDR1 is KGHDR, CDR2 SFDVKD. CDR3 size: 18 residues. Germline trimming cut 4 bases from V and 10 bases from J; bases unmatched to any gene: 15. The CDR3 is CATSESRPGLAGPREQFF. DNA for the CDR3: TGTGCCACCAGTGAGTCCAGACCGGGACTAGCGGGGCCTCGGGAGCAGTTCTTC.

V gene TRBV27 combines with J gene TRBJ1-6; the D is unclear. CDR1 is MNHEY and CDR2 is SMNVEV in the germline V gene (reference sequence). The CDR3 has 14 amino acids. Trimming shortened V by 5 bases and J by 0 bases, and 5 bases separated the two germline ends. CDR3 loop: CASSPSSYNSPLHF. CDR3 in DNA: TGTGCCAGCAGTCCGAGCTCCTATAATTCACCCCTCCACTTT.

This clone was recorded only once. The chain couples TRBV9 to TRBJ2-1, with 7 positions matching TRBD1. Germline CDR1 and CDR2: SGDLS and YYNGEE. V gave up 3 bases and J gave up 6 bases; unmatched junction bases: 6. The CDR3 has 14 amino acids. For the CDR3, the DNA is TGTGCCAGCAGCGCCGGGGACAGAGCCAATGAGCAGTTCTTC. Residues: CASSAGDRANEQFF.

The chain employs TRBV3-1 (or the pseudogene TRBV3-2) and TRBJ1-2; D may be TRBD1 (5 bases). The length of the CDR3 is 16 residues. V dropped 1 base and J dropped 3 bases, with 15 bases sitting between them. CDR1 is LGHDT, CDR2 YNNKEL, per germline (reference sequence). The CDR3 DNA reads as TGTGCCAGCAGCCAAGTTAGGGCAGGGAGGCACTATGGCTACACCTTC. Protein product: CASSQVRAGRHYGYTF.

V and J are TRBV5-1 and TRBJ1-1, with D possibly being TRBD1 (6 bases). In germline, CDR1 is SGHRS, CDR2 YFSETQ. Deletions cut 4 bases from V and 4 bases from J, with 14 bases between. The length of the CDR3 is 14 residues. CDR3: CASSASRGSTEAFF. DNA for the CDR3: TGCGCCAGCAGCGCGTCCAGGGGAAGCACTGAAGCTTTCTTT.

This chain uses TRBV19 with TRBJ2-7, with 10 bases matching TRBD2. J lost 3 bases, V lost 5 bases, and 4 bases had no gene match. This CDR3 region has 14 residues. The germline V gene has CDR1 LNHDA and CDR2 SQIVND (reference sequence). DNA for the CDR3: TGTGCCAGTAGTCGGACTAGCGGAGTCTACGAGCAGTACTTC. This sequence encodes CASSRTSGVYEQYF.

The chain joins TRBV6-5 to TRBJ1-4, with D maybe TRBD1 (5 bases). Germline values: CDR1 MNHEY, CDR2 SVGAGI. V gave up 4 bases and J gave up 8 bases, with 17 bases separating them. The CDR3 totals 15 residues. CDR3 amino acids: CASSSQGKGWEKLFF. CDR3 coding DNA: TGTGCCAGCAGTTCCCAGGGAAAAGGGTGGGAAAAACTGTTTTTT.

This clone turned up a few times. This chain links TRBV29-1 with TRBJ2-3, with a tentative D call TRBD1 (6 bases). The germline gives CDR1 SQVTM, CDR2 ANQGSEA. The CDR3 is 17 amino acids. Trimming pared 5 bases from V and 1 base from J, leaving 22 bases between. Here the CDR3 DNA reads TGCAGCGTTCGCCGGGACATGAGCAATAGGGGCACAGATACGCAGTATTTT. Encoded protein: CSVRRDMSNRGTDTQYF.

The chain is built from TRBV9 and TRBJ2-5; D might be TRBD1 (7 bases). Germline V gene sequence: CDR1 SGDLS, CDR2 YYNGEE. The ends were cut back, 0 bases at V and 5 bases at J, with 14 bases in the middle. This CDR3 has 15 amino acids. This CDR3 reads CASSVGQGGWETQYF. The CDR3, as DNA: TGTGCCAGCAGCGTAGGGCAGGGGGGATGGGAGACCCAGTACTTC.

The CDR3 protein is CASSLVLVGHGYTF. CDR3 coding DNA: TGTGCCAGCAGCTTGGTCTTGGTGGGGCATGGCTACACCTTC. V and J are TRBV5-6 and TRBJ1-2; maybe TRBD1 (5 bases). This CDR3 is 14 amino acids long. Deletions cut 0 bases from V and 6 bases from J, with 12 bases between. CDR1 is SGHDT and CDR2 is YYEEEE in the germline V gene.